This is a list of T cell receptor beta chains from one sample in a study of a mutant IDH1 vaccine in newly diagnosed glioma. Clones were sequenced by immunoSEQ multiplex PCR, and TCRdb holds only the in-frame ones, with some missing. This sample carries about 88,000 clones, roughly 82% of them seen once, and the ten largest clones take 5% to 5.5%. The sequencing used PBMCs, collected from a glioma patient treated with radiotherapy, temozolomide or both. These receptors originate from a man aged 35-49 years with glioma. Some clones in this sample may be carry-over from other donors' samples. CDR3s include the opening cysteine and the closing phenylalanine or tryptophan. A D gene is named only where the DNA matches it firmly. Clone size is shown for a subset of rows, as once, few, many or a class of expanded clone.

abundance: NA
d_gene: NA
v_gene: TRBV2
j_gene: TRBJ2-4
CDR3aa: CASSAGRNIQYF
CDR3nt: TGTGCCAGCAGTGCGGGCAGAAACATTCAGTACTTC

abundance: few
d_gene: TRBD2
v_gene: TRBV6-9
j_gene: TRBJ2-7
CDR3aa: CAGYISGGPLDEQYF
CDR3nt: TGTGCCGGATATATAAGCGGGGGACCACTAGACGAGCAGTACTTC

abundance: NA
d_gene: NA
v_gene: TRBV7-7
j_gene: TRBJ2-2
CDR3aa: CASSQGPVGGELFF
CDR3nt: TGTGCTAGCAGCCAGGGCCCGGTTGGAGGGGAGCTGTTTTTT

abundance: once
d_gene: TRBD2
v_gene: TRBV29-1
j_gene: TRBJ2-2
CDR3aa: CSAPSGGATGELFF
CDR3nt: TGCAGCGCCCCTAGCGGGGGGGCCACCGGGGAGCTGTTTTTT

abundance: NA
d_gene: TRBD1
v_gene: TRBV29-1
j_gene: TRBJ2-3
CDR3aa: CSVDRGPGTDTQYF
CDR3nt: TGCAGCGTCGACAGGGGCCCGGGCACAGATACGCAGTATTTT

abundance: once
d_gene: NA
v_gene: TRBV6-5
j_gene: TRBJ1-2
CDR3aa: CASSYSRRGWVF
CDR3nt: TGTGCCAGCAGTTACTCCCGGAGGGGCTGGGTATTC

abundance: NA
d_gene: NA
v_gene: TRBV6-5
j_gene: TRBJ1-1
CDR3aa: CASRGATEAFF
CDR3nt: TGTGCCAGCAGGGGGGCCACTGAAGCTTTCTTT

abundance: NA
d_gene: NA
v_gene: TRBV5-1
j_gene: TRBJ2-7
CDR3aa: CASSLDQGGSYEQYF
CDR3nt: TGCGCCAGCAGCTTGGACCAGGGGGGATCCTACGAGCAGTACTTC

abundance: NA
d_gene: TRBD1
v_gene: TRBV5-1
j_gene: TRBJ2-2
CDR3aa: CASSYLRQGVNGELFF
CDR3nt: TGCGCCAGCAGCTACCTCAGACAGGGGGTTAACGGGGAGCTGTTTTTT

abundance: NA
d_gene: TRBD1
v_gene: TRBV5-1
j_gene: TRBJ2-7
CDR3aa: CASSLGGATGAAYEQYF
CDR3nt: TGCGCCAGCAGCTTGGGGGGAGCGACAGGGGCGGCCTACGAGCAGTACTTC

abundance: few
d_gene: NA
v_gene: TRBV6-5
j_gene: TRBJ1-1
CDR3aa: CASSYGGVEAFF
CDR3nt: TGTGCCAGCAGTTACGGGGGCGTTGAAGCTTTCTTT

abundance: NA
d_gene: TRBD2
v_gene: TRBV28
j_gene: TRBJ2-3
CDR3aa: CASTALAGGADTQYF
CDR3nt: TGTGCCAGCACCGCCCTAGCGGGGGGGGCAGATACGCAGTATTTT

abundance: NA
d_gene: TRBD2
v_gene: TRBV5-1
j_gene: TRBJ2-7
CDR3aa: CASSLGGGPSGEQYF
CDR3nt: TGCGCCAGCAGCTTGGGCGGGGGACCCTCGGGAGAGCAGTACTTC

abundance: NA
d_gene: TRBD1
v_gene: TRBV5-4
j_gene: TRBJ2-7
CDR3aa: CASSLDQGAAYEQYF
CDR3nt: TGTGCCAGCAGCTTGGATCAGGGGGCGGCCTACGAGCAGTACTTC

abundance: NA
d_gene: NA
v_gene: TRBV6-5
j_gene: TRBJ2-1
CDR3aa: CASTGVNEQFF
CDR3nt: TGTGCCAGCACAGGGGTCAATGAGCAGTTCTTC

abundance: NA
d_gene: TRBD1
v_gene: TRBV5-6
j_gene: TRBJ1-1
CDR3aa: CASKRQGLGTEAFF
CDR3nt: TGTGCCAGCAAGAGACAGGGGCTCGGGACTGAAGCTTTCTTT

abundance: NA
d_gene: NA
v_gene: TRBV6-6
j_gene: TRBJ1-1
CDR3aa: CASSSTGTEAFF
CDR3nt: TGTGCCAGCTCTTCGACGGGCACTGAAGCTTTCTTT

abundance: NA
d_gene: TRBD1
v_gene: TRBV10-3
j_gene: TRBJ1-1
CDR3aa: CAIGRTGGSGTEAFF
CDR3nt: TGTGCCATCGGGCGGACAGGGGGCTCGGGCACTGAAGCTTTCTTT

abundance: NA
d_gene: NA
v_gene: TRBV30
j_gene: TRBJ2-6
CDR3aa: CAWSVLTRAGANVLTF
CDR3nt: TGTGCCTGGAGTGTACTAACCAGGGCCGGGGCCAACGTCCTGACTTTC

abundance: NA
d_gene: NA
v_gene: TRBV4-2
j_gene: TRBJ2-5
CDR3aa: CASSQGWGQETQYF
CDR3nt: TGTGCCAGCAGCCAAGGTTGGGGCCAAGAGACCCAGTACTTC